This T cell receptor (beta chain) derives from a study of CD8 T cells in ankylosing spondylitis. V dropped 3 bases and J dropped 6 bases, with 13 bases sitting between them. The CDR3 totals 14 residues. CDR1 and CDR2 from the germline V gene are SGHTA and FQGNSA. Study outcomes and limitations: Ankylosing spondylitis blood appeared to carry a characteristic TCR beta motif of eight or nine highly homologous variants.

The sample holds a few counts of this clonotype. The antigen remains undetermined. Libraries of TCR beta came from quantitative 5'-RACE with molecular barcodes. TCRdb re-called the 5' RACE reads through MiXCR, storing one row per CDR3 protein. The repertoire holds about 250,000 distinct CDR3 sequences, with roughly 8.2% as singletons. Sample: blood, either unsorted or a sorted T cell fraction (not recorded which). The V and J genes are TRBV7-2 and TRBJ2-3; no firm D call. The source is a female donor with ankylosing spondylitis or in good health (not recorded which). CDR3 region: CASSFGPHGDTQYF. The DNA of the CDR3 is TGTGCCAGCAGCTTCGGACCCCATGGGGATACGCAGTATTTT. The complete variable domain, with remaining parts taken from reference TRBV7-2 and TRBJ2-3, reads GAGVSQSPSNKVTEKGKDVELRCDPISGHTALYWYRQSLGQGLEFLIYFQGNSAPDKSGLPSDRFSAERTGGSVSTLTIQRTQQEDSAVYLCASSFGPHGDTQYFGPGTRLTVL.